A selection of T cell receptor beta chains follows, all from one sample in a study of blood T cells in healthy people across ages. In TCRdb, the 5' RACE reads were re-called with MiXCR into one record per CDR3 protein. The sample holds just over 800,000 distinct CDR3 sequences, 60% to 80% seen once. Sequenced material: blood. These receptor sequences come from a young man in good health. The CDR3 runs from the conserved cysteine through the conserved F or W. D genes are given only for firm matches. Rows may omit the clone size; those that give it use once, few, many or a size class.

clone_size j_call d_call v_call cdr3_aa cdr3_nt
. TRBJ2-5 . TRBV6-6 CASKPGGERETQYF TGTGCCAGCAAGCCCGGAGGGGAACGGGAGACCCAGTACTTC
few TRBJ2-7 TRBD2 TRBV20-1 CSARDRGGGYEQYF TGCAGTGCTAGAGATCGCGGGGGGGGCTACGAGCAGTACTTC
. TRBJ2-2 TRBD2 TRBV10-2 CASSDQAGGSGELFF TGCGCCAGCAGTGATCAAGCGGGGGGGTCCGGGGAGCTGTTTTTT
. TRBJ2-5 TRBD1 TRBV29-1 CSVERQRGPQYF TGCAGCGTTGAAAGGCAGAGGGGGCCCCAGTACTTC
. TRBJ2-7 TRBD1 TRBV10-3 CATSGQVLGEQYF TGTGCCACCTCGGGACAGGTTCTCGGCGAGCAGTACTTC
. TRBJ2-7 . TRBV29-1 CSVEAPSYEQYF TGCAGCGTTGAGGCCCCCTCCTACGAGCAGTACTTC
. TRBJ1-4 . TRBV5-5 CASSPMAENEKLFF TGTGCCAGCAGCCCGATGGCGGAGAATGAAAAACTGTTTTTT
. TRBJ2-1 . TRBV14 CASSHWRGEQFF TGTGCCAGCAGCCACTGGCGAGGTGAGCAGTTCTTC
. TRBJ2-7 TRBD1 TRBV3-1 CASSDRGRIYEQYF TGTGCCAGCAGCGACAGGGGGCGAATTTACGAGCAGTACTTC
. TRBJ2-7 . TRBV7-3 CASSFHDGIEQYF TGTGCCAGCAGCTTCCATGACGGGATCGAGCAGTACTTC
few TRBJ2-1 . TRBV4-3 CASSQDVGVGNEQFF TGCGCCAGCAGCCAAGATGTGGGGGTGGGCAATGAGCAGTTCTTC
few TRBJ2-3 TRBD2 TRBV29-1 CSAGLDAQYF TGCAGCGCTGGACTAGACGCGCAGTATTTT
. TRBJ2-7 . TRBV20-1 CSADGLEGKHYEQYF TGCAGTGCTGACGGTCTCGAGGGGAAACACTACGAGCAGTACTTC
. TRBJ2-7 . TRBV4-1 CASSQGRGSTYEQYF TGCGCCAGCAGCCAAGGAAGGGGCAGCACCTACGAGCAGTACTTC
once TRBJ1-5 . TRBV29-1 CRKGCQPQHF TGCAGGAAGGGGTGTCAGCCCCAGCATTTT
. TRBJ2-3 TRBD2 TRBV9 CASSVERGGAGDTQYF TGTGCCAGCAGCGTAGAACGCGGGGGGGCGGGAGATACGCAGTATTTT
few TRBJ2-5 . TRBV12-3/TRBV12-4 CASTRDVSWETQYF TGTGCCAGCACCCGGGACGTCAGCTGGGAGACCCAGTACTTC
. TRBJ2-3 TRBD1 TRBV6-1 CASRETGRGTDTQYF TGTGCCAGCAGGGAGACAGGGAGAGGTACAGATACGCAGTATTTT
. TRBJ2-1 TRBD1 TRBV4-2 CASSQEGGGSSCNEQFF TGTGCCAGCAGCCAAGAAGGGGGCGGAAGCTCCTGCAATGAGCAGTTCTTC
. TRBJ2-4 TRBD1 TRBV6-5 CATGQGGNIQYF TGTGCCACCGGACAGGGGGGTAACATTCAGTACTTC
. TRBJ2-1 . TRBV3-1 CASSQVSVWDEQFF TGTGCCAGCAGCCAAGTATCCGTTTGGGATGAGCAGTTCTTC
. TRBJ2-3 TRBD1 TRBV7-3 CASTLGGQSTDTQYF TGTGCCAGCACCTTAGGGGGACAGAGCACAGATACGCAGTATTTT
. TRBJ1-6 TRBD1 TRBV12-3/TRBV12-4 CASSLAWGGRDRGHNSPLHF TGTGCCAGCAGTTTGGCGTGGGGGGGGAGAGACAGGGGACATAATTCACCCCTCCACTTT
. TRBJ1-1 TRBD1 TRBV2 CASTGGGDEAFF TGTGCCAGCACGGGAGGGGGCGATGAAGCTTTCTTT
. TRBJ2-5 . TRBV6-5 CASTLGAAQYF TGTGCCAGCACGTTAGGGGCGGCCCAGTACTTC
. TRBJ2-1 TRBD2 TRBV30 CAWSHGIRGGNEQFF TGTGCCTGGAGTCACGGGATTCGGGGGGGCAATGAGCAGTTCTTC
. TRBJ2-2 . TRBV7-3 CASSLQEAGELFF TGTGCCAGCAGCTTACAGGAGGCCGGGGAGCTGTTTTTT
. TRBJ2-3 . TRBV4-3 CASSQDSSGTDTQYF TGCGCCAGCAGCCAAGATAGTTCAGGGACAGATACGCAGTATTTT
few TRBJ1-4 TRBD1 TRBV3-1 CASSQAGQGVEKLFF TGTGCTAGCAGCCAGGCGGGACAGGGGGTTGAAAAACTGTTTTTT
. TRBJ2-7 TRBD1 TRBV15 CATSIGTGSREQYF TGTGCCACCAGCATCGGGACAGGGTCTCGAGAGCAGTACTTC
. TRBJ1-4 . TRBV20-1 CSASPSEKLFF TGCAGTGCTAGTCCGTCTGAAAAACTGTTTTTT
. TRBJ2-3 . TRBV7-9 CASSLGTPDTQYF TGTGCCAGCAGCCTTGGGACCCCAGATACGCAGTATTTT
. TRBJ2-5 . TRBV4-3 CASSQDHQGLGTQYF TGCGCCAGCAGCCAAGATCACCAGGGGCTGGGGACCCAGTACTTC
. TRBJ1-5 . TRBV20-1 CSAVQIRNQPQHF TGCAGTGCGGTACAGATCCGCAATCAGCCCCAGCATTTT
. TRBJ2-7 . TRBV30 CVLGTYGSYEQYF TGCGTCTTGGGGACATATGGCTCCTACGAGCAGTACTTC
. TRBJ2-1 . TRBV11-2 CASSPYIGVNSNEQFF TGTGCCAGCAGCCCATATATAGGGGTGAATAGCAATGAGCAGTTCTTC
. TRBJ2-5 TRBD1 TRBV5-1 CASSLVPRTGVGETQYF TGCGCCAGCAGCTTGGTACCCAGGACAGGGGTTGGGGAGACCCAGTACTTC
. TRBJ1-2 . TRBV30 CAWSGAVSGTF TGTGCCTGGAGTGGCGCAGTTAGCGGCACCTTC
. TRBJ2-7 TRBD1 TRBV2 CASRVAKGAVEQYF TGTGCCAGCAGGGTGGCAAAGGGGGCTGTCGAGCAGTACTTC
. TRBJ2-3 . TRBV7-9 CASSSPDLTDTQYF TGTGCCAGCAGCTCCCCGGATCTCACAGATACGCAGTATTTT
. TRBJ2-3 . TRBV7-2 CATEGGDGGTDTQYF TGTGCCACCGAGGGGGGGGACGGGGGCACAGATACGCAGTATTTT
once TRBJ1-2 TRBD1 TRBV4-3 CASSQVRDRGGYTF TGCGCCAGCAGCCAAGTTCGGGACAGGGGCGGCTACACCTTC
. TRBJ2-7 TRBD1 TRBV20-1 CSAHHGDRVSGEQYF TGCAGTGCCCATCACGGGGACAGAGTGAGTGGCGAGCAGTACTTC
few TRBJ2-1 . TRBV12-3/TRBV12-4 CASTSGHYNEQFF TGTGCCAGCACCAGCGGGCATTACAATGAGCAGTTCTTC
. TRBJ2-6 TRBD1 TRBV11-2 CASSTRDRGRTGANVLTF TGTGCCAGCAGCACTAGGGACAGGGGGCGGACTGGGGCCAACGTCCTGACTTTC
. TRBJ2-6 TRBD1 TRBV4-3 CASSQEGQGVGANVLTF TGCGCCAGCAGCCAAGAGGGACAGGGGGTTGGGGCCAACGTCCTGACTTTC
once TRBJ1-6 . TRBV6-6 CASSYTTGYNSPLHF TGTGCCAGCAGTTACACAACAGGGTATAATTCACCCCTCCACTTT
. TRBJ2-5 . TRBV20-1 CSASSLRGRENKGTQYF TGCAGTGCTAGTAGTCTCCGGGGGCGCGAGAATAAGGGGACCCAGTACTTC
. TRBJ2-5 . TRBV12-3/TRBV12-4 CASSLDRKTQYF TGTGCCAGCAGTTTAGACAGAAAGACCCAGTACTTC
. TRBJ2-7 . TRBV6-2/TRBV6-3 CASSSSRADRGSSYEQYF TGTGCCAGCAGTTCCTCACGCGCGGATCGAGGGAGCTCCTACGAGCAGTACTTC
. TRBJ2-3 . TRBV6-5 CASSYPKVLVLSASTDTQYF TGTGCCAGCAGTTACCCGAAGGTTTTAGTTCTAAGTGCTAGCACAGATACGCAGTATTTT